The TCR beta chain described here comes from a study of blood T cell repertoires in COVID-19. Clones were sequenced by immunoSEQ multiplex PCR, and TCRdb holds only the in-frame ones, with some missing. The table has some 270,000 clones, approximately 86% seen once. The CDR3 has 11 amino acids. V was trimmed by 8 bases and J by 4 bases, leaving 10 bases between them. The V gene's germline CDR1 is DFQATT and CDR2 SNEGSKA (reference sequence). Sequencing was carried out using peripheral blood. The chain uses TRBV20-1 and TRBJ2-3, with D perhaps TRBD2 (5 bases). The clonotype was recovered from a human donor with COVID-19, enrolled during active disease. The donor label of this sample is uncertain. CDR3 bases: TGCAGTCCGTGGGAGTCAGATACGCAGTATTTT. Amino acid sequence: CSPWESDTQYF.